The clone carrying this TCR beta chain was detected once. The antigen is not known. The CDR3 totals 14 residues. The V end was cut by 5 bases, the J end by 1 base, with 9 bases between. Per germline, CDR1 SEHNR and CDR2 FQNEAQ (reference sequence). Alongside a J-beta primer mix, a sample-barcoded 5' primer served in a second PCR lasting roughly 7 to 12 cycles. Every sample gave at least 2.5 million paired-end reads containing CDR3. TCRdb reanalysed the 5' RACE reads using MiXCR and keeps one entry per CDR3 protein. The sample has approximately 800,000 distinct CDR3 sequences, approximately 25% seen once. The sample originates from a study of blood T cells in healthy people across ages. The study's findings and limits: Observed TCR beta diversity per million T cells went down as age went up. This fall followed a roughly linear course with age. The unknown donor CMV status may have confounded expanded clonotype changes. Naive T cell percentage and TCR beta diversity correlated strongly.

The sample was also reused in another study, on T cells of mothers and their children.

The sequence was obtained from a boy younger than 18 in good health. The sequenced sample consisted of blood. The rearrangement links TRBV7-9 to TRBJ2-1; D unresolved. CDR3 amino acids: CASSRTPSYNEQFF. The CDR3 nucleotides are TGTGCCAGCAGCCGTACACCGTCCTACAATGAGCAGTTCTTC.